Below, one T cell receptor (beta chain) is given with its context. This entry comes from a study of blood T cell repertoires in COVID-19. Study as a whole: Sources were T cells, B-cell-depleted T cells, or PBMCs; the material itself was cDNA or gDNA.

V trimming: 6 bases; J trimming: 8 bases; junction bases outside the gene matches: 7. Germline CDR1 and CDR2: LNHDA and SQIVND (reference sequence). The CDR3 contains 13 residues. The assay was immunoSEQ multiplex PCR, and TCRdb's table has in-frame clones only and misses some. The table lists about 140,000 clones, approximately 87% of them singletons, with 40% to 55% in the top ten. The sequenced sample was peripheral blood. The TCR sequence derives from a human donor in a cohort sampled during active COVID-19. J is TRBJ1-3 and V is TRBV19; 7 bases agree with TRBD1. The CDR3 loop reads CASSVQGVDTIYF. The CDR3 nucleotides are TGTGCCAGTAGCGTTCAGGGGGTTGACACCATATATTTT.